A single sample is the source of the 21 T cell receptor beta chains below, sequenced in a study of blood T cell repertoires in COVID-19. The assay was immunoSEQ multiplex PCR, and TCRdb's table has in-frame clones only and misses some. The table lists about 150,000 clones, over 80% of them singletons. Sequenced input: peripheral blood. All receptors come from a woman at least 80 years old with COVID-19, enrolled during active disease.

The chain carries TRBV19 and TRBJ2-1, with 13 bases identical to TRBD2. CDR1 is LNHDA, CDR2 SQIVND, per germline (reference sequence). J was trimmed by 6 bases and V by 10 bases; bases with no gene match: 9. CDR3 length equals 15 residues. The CDR3 DNA reads as TGTGCCACCCAGACGACTAGCGGGAGGATCAATGAGCAGTTCTTC. Protein: CATQTTSGRINEQFF.

The V call is TRBV19, the J call TRBJ1-5, with 7 bases identical to TRBD1. After removal of 4 bases from V and 11 bases from J, the junction contained 14 bases not matched to a gene. Germline V gene lookup returns CDR1 LNHDA and CDR2 SQIVND (reference sequence). The CDR3 totals 15 residues. The CDR3 is CASSKSEGAARTQHF. The CDR3 DNA reads as TGTGCCAGTAGTAAATCGGAGGGGGCGGCTAGGACCCAGCATTTT.

This chain links TRBV5-4 with TRBJ1-1; TRBD1 matches at 8 bases. The CDR3 runs to 15 residues. The junction had 5 bases not matched to a gene; V was cut back by 1 base and J by 3 bases. Germline loops: CDR1 SGHNT, CDR2 YYREEE (reference sequence). The CDR3 coding sequence is TGTGCCAGCAGCTTGAAACAACAGGGGGACACTGAAGCTTTCTTT. Translation gives CASSLKQQGDTEAFF.

CDR3 coding DNA: TGTGCCAGCAGTTGGACAGGGGGCGGGTGGGGCTACACCTTC. It translates to CASSWTGGGWGYTF. The J gene is TRBJ1-2, the V gene TRBV28, with 11 bases that match TRBD1. Germline CDR1 reads MDHEN; CDR2 reads SYDVKM. V dropped 4 bases and J dropped 8; count of bases not matched to a gene: 6. CDR3 size: 14 residues.

The chain has TRBV19 and TRBJ2-3; D not resolved. CDR3 size: 15 residues. Trimming removed 7 bases from V and 2 bases from J, with 16 bases in between. Germline V gives CDR1 LNHDA, CDR2 SQIVND (reference sequence). DNA of the CDR3: TGTGCCAGTACCCGAACCGCGAGCAACACAGATACGCAGTATTTT. This translates into CASTRTASNTDTQYF.

This chain links TRBV2 with TRBJ1-5, with D unresolved. V was cut by 9 bases and J by 4 bases, with 16 bases left in between. The CDR3 covers 14 residues. Germline V CDR1 and CDR2: SNHLY, FYNNEI. In DNA, the CDR3 is TGTGCCAGTGGGAGAGACGGGCAGAATCAGCCCCAGCATTTT. Protein: CASGRDGQNQPQHF.

This sequence joins TRBV5-1 and TRBJ2-7; 10 nucleotides match TRBD2. CDR1 is SGHRS and CDR2 is YFSETQ in the germline V gene. The trim removed 4 bases at V and 4 bases at J, leaving 17 bases unmatched. This CDR3 contains 18 residues. CDR3 loop: CASSLGRRSQREGYEQYF. CDR3 nucleotide sequence: TGCGCCAGCAGCCTCGGACGGAGGTCCCAGCGGGAGGGGTACGAGCAGTACTTC. Full variable domain (rest looked up from reference TRBV5-1 and TRBJ2-7): KAGVTQTPRYLIKTRGQQVTLSCSPISGHRSVSWYQQTPGQGLQFLFEYFSETQRNKGNFPGRFSGRQFSNSRSEMNVSTLELGDSALYLCASSLGRRSQREGYEQYFGPGTRLTVT.

This sequence joins TRBV19 and TRBJ2-6, with 8 bases aligning to TRBD1. CDR1 is LNHDA and CDR2 is SQIVND in the germline V gene (reference sequence). Trimming took 5 bases from V and 2 from J; bases not matched to a gene: 11. This CDR3 is built from 18 residues. CDR3 nucleotide sequence: TGTGCCAGTAGTTCGATCGTCCAGGGGGCAACTGGGGCCAACGTCCTGACTTTC. Its protein product is CASSSIVQGATGANVLTF.

The rearrangement joins TRBV5-1 to TRBJ2-1; D might be TRBD1 (6 bases). Germline CDR1 is SGHRS and CDR2 is YFSETQ. Between the trimmed V and J ends, which lost 6 bases and 5 bases, there was a span of 18 bases. This CDR3 has 15 residues. CDR3 loop: CASTSTGSGHNEQFF. Here the CDR3 DNA reads TGCGCCAGCACTAGTACAGGGTCGGGGCACAATGAGCAGTTCTTC. Combining the CDR3 with reference TRBV5-1 and TRBJ2-1 gives the whole variable domain KAGVTQTPRYLIKTRGQQVTLSCSPISGHRSVSWYQQTPGQGLQFLFEYFSETQRNKGNFPGRFSGRQFSNSRSEMNVSTLELGDSALYLCASTSTGSGHNEQFFGPGTRLTVL.

The chain uses TRBV2 and TRBJ2-1, with D perhaps matching TRBD2 (6 bases). With 7 bases removed from V and 5 bases from J, the gap between germline ends came to 21 bases. The CDR3 consists of 16 residues. The germline CDR1 and CDR2 sequences are SNHLY and FYNNEI. In DNA, the CDR3 is TGTGCCAGCACCCAGGAGGGTAGCTTGGTCAACAATGAGCAGTTCTTC. It is translated as CASTQEGSLVNNEQFF.

The chain has TRBV28 and TRBJ2-3, with D perhaps TRBD2 (6 bases). The germline CDR1 and CDR2 sequences are MDHEN and SYDVKM. The length of the CDR3 is 17 residues. Trimming stripped 4 bases from V and 4 bases from J, with 21 bases between. This CDR3 is CASSSPFLPTSSDTQYF. For the CDR3, the DNA is TGTGCCAGCAGTTCTCCGTTCCTACCAACTAGCTCAGATACGCAGTATTTT.

This clone was recorded only once. The gene calls are TRBV2 and TRBJ2-7; 11 bases match TRBD2. This CDR3 is built from 15 residues. Germline assignment: CDR1 SNHLY and CDR2 FYNNEI. V lost 4 bases to trimming and J lost 2 bases; unmatched junction nucleotides: 4. CDR3 coding DNA: TGTGCCAGCAGTGTCTTAGCGGGAGGGCCCTACGAGCAGTACTTC. Translated: CASSVLAGGPYEQYF.

The chain couples TRBV5-4 to TRBJ2-1; 9 bases align to TRBD2. V shed 4 bases and J 0 bases; nucleotides not matched to a gene: 5. The CDR3 extends over 16 amino acids. Germline assignment: CDR1 SGHNT and CDR2 YYREEE (reference sequence). The CDR3 sequence: CASSKSSGNSYNEQFF. The CDR3 DNA follows: TGTGCCAGCAGCAAATCTAGCGGGAACTCCTACAATGAGCAGTTCTTC.

The chain is built from TRBV7-8 and TRBJ2-2; 7 bases align to TRBD1. The germline V gene has CDR1 SGHVS and CDR2 FQNEAQ. V was pared by 2 bases and J by 6 bases, with 6 bases of the junction left unmatched. The CDR3 contains 15 residues. The CDR3 nucleotides are TGTGCCAGCAGCTTAAATAGGGGGCGCGCCGGGGAGCTGTTTTTT. Translation gives CASSLNRGRAGELFF.

The J gene is TRBJ2-7, the V gene TRBV5-1; 10 bases are a match to TRBD2. V trimming: 3 bases; J trimming: 4 bases; junction bases outside the gene matches: 7. The germline V gene encodes CDR1 SGHRS and CDR2 YFSETQ. CDR3 length: 15 amino acids. CDR3 sequence reads: CASSWGAGGPYEQYF. DNA of the CDR3: TGCGCCAGCAGCTGGGGAGCGGGAGGGCCGTACGAGCAGTACTTC.

This chain uses TRBV4-1 with TRBJ2-1, with 10 bases aligning to TRBD2. Per germline, CDR1 MGHRA and CDR2 YSYEKL. With 0 bases clipped from V and 7 bases from J, the junction kept 9 bases outside the gene matches. This CDR3 is built from 17 residues. CDR3 region: CASSQDRMLAGVNEQFF. The CDR3 nucleotides read TGCGCCAGCAGCCAAGATAGGATGCTAGCGGGGGTGAATGAGCAGTTCTTC.

V usage is TRBV3-1 (or the pseudogene TRBV3-2) and J usage is TRBJ2-5, with TRBD1 as a possible D gene (6 bases). CDR3 size: 14 residues. V was pared by 0 bases and J by 5 bases, with 10 bases between. Per germline, CDR1 LGHDT and CDR2 YNNKEL (reference sequence). CDR3 bases: TGTGCCAGCAGCCAAGATACAGGGTGGGAGACCCAGTACTTC. This gives the protein CASSQDTGWETQYF.

The chain uses TRBV5-5 and TRBJ2-7; D not resolved. The CDR3 is 12 residues long. Germline V lookup: CDR1 SGHKS, CDR2 YYEKEE (reference sequence). V was cut by 0 bases and J by 7 bases, with 8 bases left in between. As DNA, the CDR3 is TGTGCCAGCAGCTTGGGGGCCTCAGAGCAGTACTTC. This codes for CASSLGASEQYF.

This chain links TRBV5-4 with TRBJ1-6; 8 bases match TRBD1. Germline trimming cut 3 bases from V and 10 bases from J; bases unmatched to any gene: 9. The CDR3 covers 15 residues. CDR1 and CDR2 from the germline V gene are SGHNT and YYREEE (reference sequence). This CDR3 reads CASSWDGQGGSPLHF. CDR3 nucleotide sequence: TGTGCCAGCAGCTGGGATGGACAGGGAGGGTCACCCCTCCACTTT.

V and J are TRBV28 and TRBJ1-6, with 10 bases lining up with TRBD1. V was pared by 4 bases and J by 10 bases, with 13 bases of the junction left unmatched. There are 17 residues in the CDR3. CDR1 and CDR2 from the germline V gene are MDHEN and SYDVKM. The CDR3 spells CASSSTGGAALRSPLHF. The CDR3 region has the DNA TGTGCCAGCAGTTCGACAGGGGGCGCGGCTCTTCGGTCACCCCTCCACTTT. The entire variable domain, with the rest obtained from reference TRBV28 and TRBJ1-6, is as follows: DVKVTQSSRYLVKRTGEKVFLECVQDMDHENMFWYRQDPGLGLRLIYFSYDVKMKEKGDIPEGYSVSREKKERFSLILESASTNQTSMYLCASSSTGGAALRSPLHFGNGTRLTVT.

The chain carries TRBV5-1 and TRBJ1-2; D unclear. Germline V gene data show CDR1 as SGHRS and CDR2 as YFSETQ. CDR3 length: 13 residues. Trimming cost V 0 bases and J 5 bases, with 8 bases left between them. The CDR3 is CASSLGEPYGYTF. The DNA for the CDR3 is TGCGCCAGCAGCTTGGGGGAGCCATATGGCTACACCTTC.